Detailed here is one T cell receptor beta chain. Its matching antigen is unknown. This sample was included in a study of cytomegalovirus exposure and HLA in healthy donors. Study at large: Unique TCRs from HLA-typed donors, 70 million to 85 million of them, were held in an early data release.

Study results and limitations: The study had only CMV serostatus as immune exposure information.

PCR employed 60 Vbeta and 13 Jbeta primers. The table came from immunoSEQ multiplex PCR; TCRdb's copy has only in-frame clones and leaves some out. This table holds 40,000 or so clones, about 85% found once. Germline V gene data show CDR1 as SGHRS and CDR2 as YFSETQ. The CDR3 contains 14 residues. V and J are TRBV5-1 and TRBJ2-5; 10 nucleotides line up with TRBD1. Judging by the DNA end, TRBJ2-7 fits better; the J call may be wrong. Sequencing was carried out using PBMCs. This clonotype originated in a woman aged 40 to 50 in good health and CMV-seropositive. CDR3 DNA sequence: TGCGCCAGCAGCCCCGGGACAGGGGTGTACGAGCAGTACTTC. This encodes CASSPGTGVYEQYF.